This T cell receptor (beta chain) derives from a study of T cells in Graves' hyperthyroidism and ophthalmopathy. Study-wide results and limits: Expanded thyroid clonotypes (above 0.001) were mostly also found in blood. Stable hyperthyroidism and ophthalmopathy were separated using 13 V-J signatures.

RNA transcripts provided the source from which TCR beta CDR3 regions were amplified. The HTBI primer set drove a first-round RT-PCR of the TCR CDR3. TCRdb re-analysed the multiplex PCR reads in MiXCR, keeping a single row per CDR3 protein. Among about 610,000 distinct CDR3 sequences listed, 16% were seen once. Germline values: CDR1 MNHNS, CDR2 SASEGT. The CDR3 spans 13 residues. Patients showing uncontrolled infection, other autoimmune disease, pregnancy or lactation were ineligible. The PBMCs were sourced from fresh peripheral blood (around 10 ml). Comments on this clonotype: No antigen is known for it. A much bigger clone sits one base away, suggesting this may be a read error.

This receptor was identified in a woman in her 40s with Graves' ophthalmopathy. The source material was blood. The chain is built from TRBV6-1 and TRBJ1-1; D uncertain. CDR3 in DNA: TGTGCCATCAAGGACGGGTTGAACACTGAAGTTTTCTTT. Translation gives CAIKDGLNTEVFF.